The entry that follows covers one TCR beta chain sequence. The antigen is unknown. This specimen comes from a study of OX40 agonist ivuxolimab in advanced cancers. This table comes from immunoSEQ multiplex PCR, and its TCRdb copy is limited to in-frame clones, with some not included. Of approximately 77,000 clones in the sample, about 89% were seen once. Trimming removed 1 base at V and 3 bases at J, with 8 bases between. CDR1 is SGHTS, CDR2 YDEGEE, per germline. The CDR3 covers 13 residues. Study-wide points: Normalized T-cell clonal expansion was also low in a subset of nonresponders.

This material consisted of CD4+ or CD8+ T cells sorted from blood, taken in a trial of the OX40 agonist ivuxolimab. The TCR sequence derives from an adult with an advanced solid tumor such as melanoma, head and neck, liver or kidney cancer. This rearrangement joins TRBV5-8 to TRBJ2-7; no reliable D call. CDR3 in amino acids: CASSLSYYYEQYF. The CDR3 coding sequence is TGTGCCAGCAGCTTGTCATATTACTACGAGCAGTACTTC.